This is a list of T cell receptor beta chains from one sample in a study of cytomegalovirus exposure and HLA in healthy donors. Method: immunoSEQ multiplex PCR; TCRdb's copy keeps in-frame clones and lacks some. The sample consists of 150,000 to 200,000 clones, roughly 80% of them appearing once. Sequenced sample: PBMCs. These receptors all come from a man aged 18 to 30 in good health and CMV-seropositive. Both conserved end residues are part of each CDR3. The order of the fields is V gene, D gene, clone size, J gene, CDR3 DNA, CDR3 protein. A D gene is named only where the DNA matches it firmly. A row's size may be missing; if present it is once, few, many or a size class.

>TRBV6-5|TRBD2|NA|TRBJ2-1
TGTGCCAGCATGCTAGCGGCCTACAATGAGCAGTTCTTC
CASMLAAYNEQFF
>TRBV6-5|TRBD1|NA|TRBJ2-5
TGTGCCAGCAGTTTGGGACAGGGAAGGGAGACCCAGTACTTC
CASSLGQGRETQYF
>TRBV23-1|NA|NA|TRBJ2-6
TGCGCCAGCCCTCCCAAGGGAGGCCCTGGGGCCAACGTCCTGACTTTC
CASPPKGGPGANVLTF
>TRBV7-2|TRBD2|NA|TRBJ2-5
TGTGCCAGCAGCCCCGGCGGGGGACAAGAGACCCAGTACTTC
CASSPGGGQETQYF
>TRBV5-6|NA|NA|TRBJ1-2
TGTGCCAGCAGCTTGGAAAGTAGCCGATTCTATGGCTACACCTTC
CASSLESSRFYGYTF
>TRBV5-4|NA|NA|TRBJ1-1
TGTGCCAGCAGGCCGGGACAAACTAACACTGAAGCTTTCTTT
CASRPGQTNTEAFF
>TRBV2|NA|NA|TRBJ2-7
TGTGCCAGCAAGGACAGAGCTTACGAGCAGTACTTC
CASKDRAYEQYF
>TRBV30|TRBD1|NA|TRBJ1-1
TGTGCCTGGATTCCGGGACAGGGATCAGGAGCTTTCTTT
CAWIPGQGSGAFF
>TRBV4-2|TRBD2|NA|TRBJ2-1
TGTGCCAGCAGCCAGGGACTAGTCAATGAGCAGTTCTTC
CASSQGLVNEQFF
>TRBV5-1|TRBD2|NA|TRBJ2-7
TGCGCCAGCAGCACCGGGACTAGGTTCTACGAGCAGTACTTC
CASSTGTRFYEQYF
>TRBV6-5|NA|NA|TRBJ2-3
TGTGCCAGCAGGCAACAATCTAGCACAGATACGCAGTATTTT
CASRQQSSTDTQYF
>TRBV7-3|TRBD1|NA|TRBJ2-5
TGTGCCAGCAGCTCCAGGGGACAGGGAGAGACCCAGTACTTC
CASSSRGQGETQYF
>TRBV29-1|NA|NA|TRBJ1-1
TGCAGCGTTGAAATGGCAGGGGTTAACACTGAAGCTTTCTTT
CSVEMAGVNTEAFF
>TRBV7-8|NA|NA|TRBJ2-2
TGTGCCAGCAGCTTAGCGAGCGGGCAGGGCACCGGGGAGCTGTTTTTT
CASSLASGQGTGELFF
>TRBV27|NA|few|TRBJ1-5
TGTGCCACTGGGCGGGGGGTGCCCCAGCATTTT
CATGRGVPQHF
>TRBV28|NA|NA|TRBJ2-4
TGTGCCAGCACCCCCTCCGGGGTCCAGAAAGCCAAAAACATTCAGTACTTC
CASTPSGVQKAKNIQYF
>TRBV2|TRBD1|NA|TRBJ1-2
TGTGCCAGCAGTGAAGCGGGACAGGGAGGCGGCTACACCTTC
CASSEAGQGGGYTF
>TRBV5-6|TRBD1|NA|TRBJ2-7
TGTGCCAGCAGCGGCACAGGGGTTAGCTACGAGCAGTACTTC
CASSGTGVSYEQYF
>TRBV6-1|TRBD1|NA|TRBJ2-1
TGTGCCAGCAGTGAAACTGACAGGGCCTCGGAGCAGTTCTTC
CASSETDRASEQFF
>TRBV6-5|NA|NA|TRBJ2-7
TGTGCCAGCAGTTTGGCGGGCTACGAGCAGTACTTC
CASSLAGYEQYF
>TRBV4-1|TRBD1|NA|TRBJ2-7
TGCGCCAGCAGCCAAGATCGGACAGGGGCCATCTCCTACGAGCAGTACTTC
CASSQDRTGAISYEQYF
>TRBV2|TRBD1|NA|TRBJ1-1
TGTGCCAGCAGTGAGACCGGGACAGGGGAAGCTTTCTTT
CASSETGTGEAFF
>TRBV7-2|TRBD1|NA|TRBJ2-5
TGTGCCAGCAGCTTCACAGGGGTCCAAGAGACCCAGTACTTC
CASSFTGVQETQYF